This T cell receptor (beta chain) was sequenced during a study of blood T cell repertoires in COVID-19. Turning to the study itself: Acute and convalescent COVID-19 specimens originated in the United States, Italy and Spain.

Produced via immunoSEQ multiplex PCR; TCRdb's table is partial and in-frame only. The table includes roughly 130,000 clones, roughly 84% detected once. The V end lost 4 bases, the J end lost 4 bases, and 22 bases lay between the germline ends. Germline V gene lookup returns CDR1 MNHEY and CDR2 SVGEGT. The CDR3 runs 17 residues. V usage is TRBV6-2 or TRBV6-3 and J usage is TRBJ1-2, with a tentative D call TRBD1 (6 bases). The sequenced material came from peripheral blood. The sequence was obtained from a young woman who had recovered from COVID-19. CDR3 nucleotides: TGTGCCAGCAGTTCGGACCCAACAGGATTACAGGGCTATGGCTACACCTTC. Its protein product is CASSSDPTGLQGYGYTF.